This TCR beta chain was retrieved from a study of CD8 T cells in ankylosing spondylitis. TCRdb redid the calling of the 5' RACE reads with MiXCR, one entry per CDR3 protein. The sample contains roughly 36,000 distinct CDR3 sequences, 11% to 15% of which appear only once. The CDR3 totals 15 residues. Trimming shortened V by 1 base and J by 2 bases, and 8 bases separated the two germline ends. CDR1 is SGHNT and CDR2 is YENEEA in the germline V gene. A few counts support this clonotype. No antigen is known for it. General study results and limits: CD8+ by phenotype, disease-linked clones were relatively rare in peripheral blood. What seemed typical of ankylosing spondylitis blood was a TCR beta motif built from fewer than ten highly homologous variants. In reactive arthritis synovial fluid and blood, some motif variants had been reported before.

The specimen was blood. This TCR was recovered from a male donor with ankylosing spondylitis or in good health (not recorded which). This chain uses TRBV11-3 with TRBJ2-2, with a tentative D call TRBD1 (5 bases). The CDR3 nucleotides read TGTGCCAGCAGCTTAGGACAGTCAAACACCGGGGAGCTGTTTTTT. Translating it yields CASSLGQSNTGELFF.